Below, 2 T cell receptor beta chains from the same sample are listed, as sequenced in a study of blood T cell repertoires in COVID-19. Here immunoSEQ multiplex PCR was the method, and the copy in TCRdb shows in-frame clones only, minus some. The sample has more than 110,000 clones, roughly 88% seen once. The sample consisted of PBMCs or T cells enriched from blood (not recorded which). The receptors were gathered from a man aged 45 to 65 who had recovered from COVID-19.

The gene calls are TRBV24-1 and TRBJ1-5; D gene ambiguous. In germline, CDR1 is KGHDR, CDR2 SFDVKD. V was shortened by 5 bases and J by 0 bases, with 4 bases between the two germline ends. The CDR3 has 13 amino acids. The CDR3 DNA follows: TGTGCCACCAGTGGCTATAGCAATCAGCCCCAGCATTTT. Translation gives CATSGYSNQPQHF.

This clone was seen just once. The rearrangement links TRBV9 to TRBJ1-2, with no clear D. CDR1 and CDR2 (germline): SGDLS, YYNGEE. V was pared by 0 bases and J by 1 base, with 7 bases between. CDR3 size: 14 residues. For the CDR3, the DNA is TGTGCCAGCAGCGTAGGTACAGATAACTATGGCTACACCTTC. Translated, it gives CASSVGTDNYGYTF. Complete variable domain (other parts from reference TRBV9 and TRBJ1-2): DSGVTQTPKHLITATGQRVTLRCSPRSGDLSVYWYQQSLDQGLQFLIQYYNGEERAKGNILERFSAQQFPDLHSELNLSSLELGDSALYFCASSVGTDNYGYTFGSGTRLTVV.